The next 6 T cell receptor beta chains were all read from a single sample in a study of preoperative IRX-2 immunotherapy in early breast cancer. Noted treatment: preoperative locoregional IRX-2 cytokine immunotherapy. Using immunoSEQ multiplex PCR, the repertoire was profiled, and TCRdb retains in-frame clones only, with some absent. The table has tens of thousands of clones, roughly 75% seen once; the top ten hold around 6.5%. The specimen comprised lymph node tissue, sampled after IRX-2 immunotherapy. Receptors were obtained from a human donor with breast cancer.

This chain connects TRBV11-3 to TRBJ2-3; possibly TRBD2 for D (6 bases). The V gene lost 3 bases and the J gene lost 0 bases, with 16 bases spanning the gap. Germline CDR1 is SGHNT and CDR2 is YENEEA. The CDR3 runs 17 residues. CDR3 loop: CASSFGAGRPSTDTQYF. CDR3 nucleotide sequence: TGTGCCAGCAGCTTCGGGGCGGGACGTCCTAGCACAGATACGCAGTATTTT.

This clone was detected only a few times. One end of the junction fails to match germline, which may point to a read error. The chain couples TRBV19 to TRBJ2-1, with D possibly TRBD1 on 5 matching bases. The CDR3 has 14 amino acids. CDR1 and CDR2 (germline): LNHDA, SQIVND (reference sequence). The CDR3 DNA sequence: TGTGCCAATAGTATACCAGGGCACTACAATGAGCAGTTCTTC. It codes for CANSIPGHYNEQFF.

This chain links TRBV25-1 with TRBJ1-1; 8 bases map to TRBD1. The CDR3 runs to 15 residues. Germline V lookup: CDR1 MGHDK, CDR2 SYGVNS. The V segment lost 2 bases and the J segment 4 bases; nucleotides outside the gene matches: 6. The CDR3 DNA reads as TGTGCCAGCAGTGAAGTTCGGACAGGGTCCACTGAAGCTTTCTTT. This sequence encodes CASSEVRTGSTEAFF.

J is TRBJ2-7 and V is TRBV10-1; 10 bases are a match to TRBD2. The CDR3 extends over 15 amino acids. The junction had 6 bases not matched to a gene; V was cut back by 2 bases and J by 5 bases. Germline V gene data show CDR1 as WNHNN and CDR2 as SYGVQD (reference sequence). CDR3 amino acids: CASSEEGLAGDEQYF. The CDR3 DNA is TGCGCCAGCAGTGAGGAGGGGCTAGCGGGAGACGAGCAGTACTTC.

The V call is TRBV25-1, the J call TRBJ2-2; 10 nucleotides align to TRBD2. Trimming at V came to 8 bases and at J to 2 bases, leaving 5 bases not matched to a gene. This CDR3 spans 15 amino acids. Germline-derived CDR1 and CDR2 are MGHDK and SYGVNS. CDR3 DNA sequence: TGTGCCAGCTCATCTAGCGGGAGTAACACCGGGGAGCTGTTTTTT. It is translated as CASSSSGSNTGELFF.

The chain joins TRBV5-1 to TRBJ1-4; TRBD1 agrees at 11 bases. The CDR3 runs 15 residues. Germline assignment: CDR1 SGHRS and CDR2 YFSETQ. With 4 bases clipped from V and 7 bases from J, the junction kept 6 bases outside the gene matches. DNA for the CDR3: TGCGCCAGCAGCCAATCCGGGACAGGGGGTGAAAAACTGTTTTTT. This gives the protein CASSQSGTGGEKLFF.